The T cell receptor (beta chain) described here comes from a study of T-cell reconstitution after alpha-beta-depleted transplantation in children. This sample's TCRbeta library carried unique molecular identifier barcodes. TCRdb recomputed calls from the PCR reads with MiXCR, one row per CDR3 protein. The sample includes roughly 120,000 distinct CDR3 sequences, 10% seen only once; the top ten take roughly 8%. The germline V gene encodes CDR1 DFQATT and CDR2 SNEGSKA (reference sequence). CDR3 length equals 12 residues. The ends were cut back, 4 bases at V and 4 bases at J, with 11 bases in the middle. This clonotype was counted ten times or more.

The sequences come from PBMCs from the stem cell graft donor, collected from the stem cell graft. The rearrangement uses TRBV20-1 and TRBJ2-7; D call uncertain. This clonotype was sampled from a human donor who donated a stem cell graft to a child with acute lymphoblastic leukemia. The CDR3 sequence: CSAISTSYEQYF. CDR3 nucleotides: TGCAGTGCTATTTCTACTTCATACGAGCAGTACTTC.